This T cell receptor beta chain emerged from a study of blood T cell repertoires in COVID-19. Study background: T cells, B-cell-depleted T cells, or PBMCs provided the cDNA or gDNA that served as material.

The CDR3 extends over 16 amino acids. Trimming at V came to 0 bases and at J to 2 bases, leaving 3 bases not matched to a gene. Germline assignment: CDR1 SGHRS and CDR2 YFSETQ. This table comes from immunoSEQ multiplex PCR, and its TCRdb copy is limited to in-frame clones, with some not included. The sample has approximately 110,000 clones, almost 90% seen once. What was sequenced was peripheral blood. The clonotype originates from a woman aged 45-65 years with active or convalescent COVID-19. This rearrangement joins TRBV5-1 to TRBJ2-1; 9 bases map to TRBD2. Written as DNA, the CDR3 is TGCGCCAGCAGCTTGGAACGACTAGCGGCCTACAATGAGCAGTTCTTC. Its translation: CASSLERLAAYNEQFF.